The T cell receptor beta chain under discussion was sequenced for a study of shared clonotypes between healthy human individuals. For the study at large: CD4 naive and memory got three plates each, CD8 naive two, CD8 memory one.

V was pared by 1 base and J by 4 bases, with 8 bases of the junction left unmatched. The CDR3 extends over 16 amino acids. The V gene's germline CDR1 is LGHNA and CDR2 YSLEER. Turning to this clone: Other DNA variants within this sample encode the same CDR3.

A CD45RA-negative memory subset and a CD45RA+ naive subset were separated from the CD4+ cells. The deep-level immunoSEQ assay was used. The protocol was immunoSEQ multiplex PCR, while the TCRdb copy is restricted to in-frame clones and leaves out a portion. The repertoire includes some 1.5 million clones, about 96% of them detected once, and 1.2% sits in the top ten. This TCR was recovered from a man aged 30 to 45 in good health. V and J are TRBV4-3 and TRBJ1-2, with TRBD1 matching over 8 bases. Sequencing was carried out using naive CD4+ T cells sorted from blood. Subset noted: CD45RA+ positively selected. The chain's CDR3 is CASSQGGTGLLYGYTF. The CDR3 DNA reads TGCGCCAGCAGCCAAGGTGGGACAGGCCTACTCTATGGCTACACCTTC.